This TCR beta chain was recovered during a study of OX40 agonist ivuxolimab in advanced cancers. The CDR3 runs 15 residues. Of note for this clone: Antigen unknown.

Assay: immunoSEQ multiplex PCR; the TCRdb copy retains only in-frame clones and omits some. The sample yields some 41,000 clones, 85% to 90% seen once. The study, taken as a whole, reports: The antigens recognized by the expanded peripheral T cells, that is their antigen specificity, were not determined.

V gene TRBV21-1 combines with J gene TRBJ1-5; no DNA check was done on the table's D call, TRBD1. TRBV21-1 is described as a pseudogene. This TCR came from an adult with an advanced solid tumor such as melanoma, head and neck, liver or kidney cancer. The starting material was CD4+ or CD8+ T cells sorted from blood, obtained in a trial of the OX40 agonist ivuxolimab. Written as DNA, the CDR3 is TGTGCCAGCAGCAGGAGGCAGGGGGCGGTTCAGCCCCAGCATTTT. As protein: CASSRRQGAVQPQHF.